The 20 T cell receptor beta chains presented below share a single source sample, sequenced in a study of memory CD4+ T cells and cytomegalovirus serostatus. TCRdb's copy holds only in-frame clones and misses some; the assay was immunoSEQ multiplex PCR. In the table there are tens of thousands of clones, about 83% of which are singletons. Single viable CD3+CD4+CD8-CD45RO+ cells were sorted as the memory CD4+ T cells. Sequenced input: memory CD4+ T cells from blood. The receptors come from an adult in good health and CMV-seropositive.

The V call is TRBV4-2, the J call TRBJ2-3, with D uncertain. CDR3 size: 14 residues. The V gene lost 1 base and the J gene lost 2 bases, with 7 bases spanning the gap. The germline CDR1 and CDR2 sequences are LGHNA and YNFKEQ. DNA of the CDR3: TGTGCCAGCAGCCAAGGTACTTCCACAGATACGCAGTATTTT. Its protein is CASSQGTSTDTQYF.

This chain links TRBV7-2 with TRBJ2-2; D remains unclear. The V gene's germline CDR1 is SGHTA and CDR2 FQGNSA. The V end was cut by 5 bases, the J end by 0 bases, with 13 bases between. This CDR3 contains 16 residues. In DNA, the CDR3 is TGTGCCAGCAGCGGCAAGGGCAGTGCGAACACCGGGGAGCTGTTTTTT. Translating it yields CASSGKGSANTGELFF.

The J gene is TRBJ1-2, the V gene TRBV2, with D perhaps matching TRBD1 (6 bases). The ends were cut back, 7 bases at V and 4 bases at J, with 19 bases in the middle. The germline V gene has CDR1 SNHLY and CDR2 FYNNEI. The CDR3 consists of 15 residues. CDR3 loop: CASNTPEEGGYGYTF. DNA for the CDR3: TGTGCCAGCAACACTCCCGAAGAGGGGGGCTATGGCTACACCTTC. Variable domain in full (rest from reference TRBV2 and TRBJ1-2): EPEVTQTPSHQVTQMGQEVILRCVPISNHLYFYWYRQILGQKVEFLVSFYNNEISEKSEIFDDQFSVERPDGSNFTLKIRSTKLEDSAMYFCASNTPEEGGYGYTFGSGTRLTVV.

The chain has TRBV7-9 and TRBJ1-2; D might be TRBD1 (6 bases). Germline V gives CDR1 SEHNR, CDR2 FQNEAQ (reference sequence). Trimming shortened V by 5 bases and J by 2 bases, and 12 bases separated the two germline ends. CDR3 length equals 14 residues. The CDR3 DNA sequence: TGTGCCAGCAGCGATTTGACAGGAAACTATGGCTACACCTTC. Translation gives CASSDLTGNYGYTF.

The chain has TRBV6-6 and TRBJ2-1, with D possibly called TRBD1 or TRBD2 (5 bases each). Germline-derived CDR1 and CDR2 are MNHNY and SVGAGI (reference sequence). The CDR3 is made up of 13 amino acids. Trimming removed 5 bases from V and 4 bases from J, with 9 bases in between. This chain's CDR3 is CASSVGAYNEQFF. In nucleotides, the CDR3 is TGTGCCAGCAGTGTCGGGGCGTACAATGAGCAGTTCTTC.

In its sample, this clone was seen a few times. The chain couples TRBV4-1 to TRBJ1-2; no definite D call. The CDR3 is made up of 15 amino acids. The V end lost 1 base, the J end lost 1 base, and 10 bases lay between the germline ends. The germline gives CDR1 MGHRA, CDR2 YSYEKL. DNA of the CDR3: TGCGCCAGCAGCCAAGCGGAAGTCCTTAACTATGGCTACACCTTC. This translates into CASSQAEVLNYGYTF.

The chain is built from TRBV18 and TRBJ2-2; 10 bases are a match to TRBD2. V was pared by 3 bases and J by 3 bases, with 4 bases of the junction left unmatched. The CDR3 spans 16 residues. Germline values: CDR1 KGHSH, CDR2 LQKENI. DNA of the CDR3: TGTGCCAGCTCACCCCTAGCGGGGGAGGACACCGGGGAGCTGTTTTTT. This sequence encodes CASSPLAGEDTGELFF.

The chain has TRBV27 and TRBJ2-7; D unresolved. CDR1 is MNHEY and CDR2 is SMNVEV in the germline V gene (reference sequence). V was cut by 3 bases and J by 7 bases, with 16 bases left in between. The CDR3 is made up of 14 amino acids. CDR3 in DNA: TGTGCCAGCAGTTTCCTTCCGTCCTACGGAGAGCAGTACTTC. Its translation: CASSFLPSYGEQYF.

The V gene is TRBV5-1, the J gene TRBJ2-2; D is possibly TRBD2 (7 bases). The V gene lost 3 bases and the J gene lost 1 base, with 13 bases spanning the gap. The CDR3 contains 16 residues. The V gene's germline CDR1 is SGHRS and CDR2 YFSETQ. CDR3 residues: CASSSRGAMNTGELFF. The CDR3 DNA reads as TGCGCCAGCAGCTCACGGGGGGCAATGAACACCGGGGAGCTGTTTTTT.

V is TRBV18 and J is TRBJ1-5; TRBD1 matches at 9 bases. CDR1 and CDR2 (germline): KGHSH, LQKENI. After removal of 8 bases from V and 4 bases from J, the junction contained 6 bases not matched to a gene. This CDR3 comprises 14 residues. Here the CDR3 reads CASARDRANQPQHF. In nucleotides, the CDR3 is TGTGCCAGCGCTAGGGACAGGGCTAATCAGCCCCAGCATTTT. The variable domain in full, with the rest retrieved from reference TRBV18 and TRBJ1-5, is NAGVMQNPRHLVRRRGQEARLRCSPMKGHSHVYWYRQLPEEGLKFMVYLQKENIIDESGMPKERFSAEFPKEGPSILRIQQVVRGDSAAYFCASARDRANQPQHFGDGTRLSIL.

The chain employs TRBV7-9 and TRBJ2-7; tentatively, D is TRBD1 (5 bases). Germline V gene sequence: CDR1 SEHNR, CDR2 FQNEAQ (reference sequence). V was trimmed by 1 base and J by 1 base, leaving 8 bases between them. The CDR3 is 14 residues long. The CDR3, as DNA: TGTGCCAGCAGCTTAGGGGGCATATCCTACGAGCAGTACTTC. Encoded protein: CASSLGGISYEQYF. The entire variable domain, with the rest obtained from reference TRBV7-9 and TRBJ2-7, is as follows: DTGVSQNPRHKITKRGQNVTFRCDPISEHNRLYWYRQTLGQGPEFLTYFQNEAQLEKSRLLSDRFSAERPKGSFSTLEIQRTEQGDSAMYLCASSLGGISYEQYFGPGTRLTVT.

This clone showed up just a few times. The rearrangement uses TRBV2 and TRBJ1-1, with D perhaps matching TRBD1 (5 bases). The CDR3 spans 11 residues. The germline V gene has CDR1 SNHLY and CDR2 FYNNEI. V was shortened by 10 bases and J by 5 bases, with 11 bases between the two germline ends. Here the CDR3 reads CANQGGTEAFF. DNA for the CDR3: TGTGCCAACCAGGGTGGGACTGAAGCTTTCTTT.

This chain's CDR3 is CASSENGGALSSGNTIYF. The CDR3 DNA reads as TGCGCCAGCAGTGAGAATGGAGGGGCCCTTAGCTCTGGAAACACCATATATTTT. The chain is built from TRBV10-1 and TRBJ1-3, with a weak D call TRBD1 (5 bases). Germline values: CDR1 WNHNN, CDR2 SYGVQD (reference sequence). The CDR3 sequence is 18 residues long. Trimming shortened V by 2 bases and J by 0 bases, and 17 bases separated the two germline ends.

The J gene is TRBJ2-2, the V gene TRBV13, with D perhaps matching TRBD1 or TRBD2 (6 bases each). Germline V gene data show CDR1 as PRHDT and CDR2 as FYEKMQ (reference sequence). CDR3 length: 15 amino acids. V was trimmed by 5 bases and J by 4 bases, leaving 14 bases between them. CDR3 sequence reads: CASSRRGAFTGELFF. Written as DNA, the CDR3 is TGTGCCAGCAGCCGAAGGGGGGCGTTCACCGGGGAGCTGTTTTTT.

About this clone: A junction boundary mismatches the germline segment, possibly from a read error. J is TRBJ1-3 and V is TRBV10-3; unclear D gene. Per the germline V gene, CDR1 is ENHRY and CDR2 is SYGVKD. The CDR3 covers 16 residues. The CDR3 DNA is TGTGCCAGCAGTTACCCGGGAGCACAGAGTGGAAACACCATATATTTT. Translating it yields CASSYPGAQSGNTIYF.

The CDR3, as DNA: TGTGCCAGCAGCCCCTCTAGAACAGATACGCAGTATTTT. This sequence encodes CASSPSRTDTQYF. The chain links TRBV7-3 to TRBJ2-3; D unresolved. Per germline, CDR1 SGHTA and CDR2 FQGTGA. The CDR3 extends over 13 amino acids. Trimming shortened V by 5 bases and J by 3 bases, and 9 bases separated the two germline ends. Using reference TRBV7-3 and TRBJ2-3 for the parts outside the CDR3, the full variable domain is GAGVSQTPSNKVTEKGKYVELRCDPISGHTALYWYRQSLGQGPEFLIYFQGTGAADDSGLPNDRFFAVRPEGSVSTLKIQRTERGDSAVYLCASSPSRTDTQYFGPGTRLTVL.

The chain has TRBV11-3 and TRBJ2-3, with 9 bases identical to TRBD2. Germline CDR1 SGHNT, CDR2 YENEEA. The CDR3 covers 16 residues. The trim removed 1 base at V and 3 bases at J, leaving 5 bases unmatched. CDR3 DNA sequence: TGTGCCAGCAGCTTAGGAGCAGCGGGGGGAACAGATACGCAGTATTTT. Encoded protein: CASSLGAAGGTDTQYF.

The rearrangement joins TRBV2 to TRBJ1-1; D not resolved. This CDR3 has 13 amino acids. Germline V gene sequence: CDR1 SNHLY, CDR2 FYNNEI. V gave up 8 bases and J gave up 0 bases, with 10 bases separating them. DNA of the CDR3: TGTGCCAGCCTTCAGACACTGAACACTGAAGCTTTCTTT. Amino acids: CASLQTLNTEAFF.

J is TRBJ2-1 and V is TRBV5-1, with a weak D call TRBD2 (5 bases). The CDR3 consists of 17 residues. V was clipped by 0 bases and J by 0 bases, with 13 bases between them. CDR1 is SGHRS and CDR2 is YFSETQ in the germline V gene. CDR3 region: CASSLDVASSSYNEQFF. CDR3 coding DNA: TGCGCCAGCAGCTTGGATGTAGCGTCCTCCTCCTACAATGAGCAGTTCTTC.

The chain links TRBV7-3 to TRBJ2-3; possible D gene TRBD2, 6 bases. The germline gives CDR1 SGHTA, CDR2 FQGTGA. V was shortened by 5 bases and J by 4 bases, with 19 bases between the two germline ends. This CDR3 spans 16 amino acids. The CDR3 is CASSPSLRTNSDTQYF. The CDR3 nucleotides read TGTGCCAGCAGCCCCTCTTTGAGGACTAACTCAGATACGCAGTATTTT.